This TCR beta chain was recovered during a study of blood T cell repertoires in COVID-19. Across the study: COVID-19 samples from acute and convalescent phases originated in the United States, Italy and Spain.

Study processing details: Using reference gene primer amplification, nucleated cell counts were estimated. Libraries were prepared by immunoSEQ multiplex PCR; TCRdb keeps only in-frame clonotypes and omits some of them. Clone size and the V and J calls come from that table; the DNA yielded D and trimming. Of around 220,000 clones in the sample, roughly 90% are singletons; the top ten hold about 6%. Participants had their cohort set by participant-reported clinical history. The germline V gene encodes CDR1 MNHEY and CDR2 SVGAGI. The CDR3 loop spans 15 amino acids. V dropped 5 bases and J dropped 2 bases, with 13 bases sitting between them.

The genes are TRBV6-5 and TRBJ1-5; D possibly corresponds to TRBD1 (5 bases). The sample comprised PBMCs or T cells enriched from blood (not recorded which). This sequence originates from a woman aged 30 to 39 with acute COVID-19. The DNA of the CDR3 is TGTGCCAGCAGTCTGGGCCTGACAGGCAATCAGCCCCAGCATTTT. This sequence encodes CASSLGLTGNQPQHF.